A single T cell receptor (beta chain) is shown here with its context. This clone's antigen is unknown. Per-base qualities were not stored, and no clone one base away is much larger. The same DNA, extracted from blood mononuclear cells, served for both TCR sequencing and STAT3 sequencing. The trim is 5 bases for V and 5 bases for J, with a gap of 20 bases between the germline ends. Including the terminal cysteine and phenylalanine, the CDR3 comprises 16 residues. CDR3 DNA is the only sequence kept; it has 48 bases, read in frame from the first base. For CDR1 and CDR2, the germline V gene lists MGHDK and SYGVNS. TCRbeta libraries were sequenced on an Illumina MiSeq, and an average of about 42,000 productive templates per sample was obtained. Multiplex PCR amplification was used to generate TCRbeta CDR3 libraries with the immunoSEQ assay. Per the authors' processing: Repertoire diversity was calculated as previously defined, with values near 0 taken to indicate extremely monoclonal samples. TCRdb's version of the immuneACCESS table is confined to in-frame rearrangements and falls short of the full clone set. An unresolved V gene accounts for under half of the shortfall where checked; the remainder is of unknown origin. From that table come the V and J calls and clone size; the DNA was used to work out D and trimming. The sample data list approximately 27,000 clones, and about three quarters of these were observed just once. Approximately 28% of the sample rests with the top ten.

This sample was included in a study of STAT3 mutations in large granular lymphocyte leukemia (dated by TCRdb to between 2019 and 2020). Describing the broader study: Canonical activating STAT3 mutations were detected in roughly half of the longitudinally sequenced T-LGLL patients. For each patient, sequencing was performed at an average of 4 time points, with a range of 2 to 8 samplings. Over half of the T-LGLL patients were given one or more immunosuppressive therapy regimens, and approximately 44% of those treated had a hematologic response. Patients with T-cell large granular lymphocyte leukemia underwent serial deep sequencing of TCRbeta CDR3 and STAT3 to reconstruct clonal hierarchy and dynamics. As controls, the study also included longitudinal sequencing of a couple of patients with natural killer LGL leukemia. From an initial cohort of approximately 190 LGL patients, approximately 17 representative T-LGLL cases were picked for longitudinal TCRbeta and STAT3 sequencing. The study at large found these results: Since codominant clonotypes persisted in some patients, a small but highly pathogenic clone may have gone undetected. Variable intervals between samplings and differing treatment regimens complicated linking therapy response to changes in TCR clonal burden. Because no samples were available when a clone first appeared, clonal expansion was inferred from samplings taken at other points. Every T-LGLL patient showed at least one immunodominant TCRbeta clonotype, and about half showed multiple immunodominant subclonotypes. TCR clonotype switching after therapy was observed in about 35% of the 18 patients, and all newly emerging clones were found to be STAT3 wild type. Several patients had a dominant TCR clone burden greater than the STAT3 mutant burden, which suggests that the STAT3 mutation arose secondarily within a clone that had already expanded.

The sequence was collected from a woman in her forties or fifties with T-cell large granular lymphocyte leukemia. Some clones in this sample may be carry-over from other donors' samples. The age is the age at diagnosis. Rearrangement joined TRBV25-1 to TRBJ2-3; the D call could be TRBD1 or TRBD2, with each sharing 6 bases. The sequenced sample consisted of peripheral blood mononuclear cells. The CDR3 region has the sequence CASSLGGTSFVDTQYF. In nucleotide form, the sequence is TGTGCCAGCAGTCTTGGGGGGACATCGTTTGTAGATACGCAGTATTTT.